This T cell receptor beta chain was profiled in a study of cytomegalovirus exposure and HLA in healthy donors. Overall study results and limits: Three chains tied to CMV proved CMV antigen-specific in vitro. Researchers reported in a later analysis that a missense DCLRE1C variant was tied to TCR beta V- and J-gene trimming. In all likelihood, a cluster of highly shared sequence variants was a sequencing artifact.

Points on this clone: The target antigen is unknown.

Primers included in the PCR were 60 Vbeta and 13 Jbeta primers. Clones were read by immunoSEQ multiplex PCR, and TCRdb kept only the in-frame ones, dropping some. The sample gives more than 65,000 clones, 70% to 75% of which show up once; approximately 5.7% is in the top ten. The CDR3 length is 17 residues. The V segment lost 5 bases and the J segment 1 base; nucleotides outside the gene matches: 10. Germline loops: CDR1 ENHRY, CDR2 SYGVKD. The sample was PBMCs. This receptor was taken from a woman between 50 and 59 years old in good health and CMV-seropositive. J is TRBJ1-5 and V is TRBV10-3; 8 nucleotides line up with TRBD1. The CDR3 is CAISPGQDRRSNQPQHF. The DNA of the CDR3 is TGTGCCATCAGTCCGGGACAGGATAGGAGAAGCAATCAGCCCCAGCATTTT.